Below are 23 T cell receptor beta chains sequenced from a single sample in a study of T cell responses to AZD1222 COVID-19 vaccine. Assay used: immunoSEQ multiplex PCR; TCRdb lists only in-frame clones, some missing. The repertoire holds some 170,000 clones, more than 90% seen once, with about 2.5% in the top ten. Sequencing used peripheral blood, obtained on day 0 of AZD1222 vaccination. The receptors come from an adult in good health.

The chain joins TRBV30 to TRBJ1-5; 9 bases align to TRBD1. Trimming took 5 bases from V and 9 from J; bases not matched to a gene: 11. Germline V gene sequence: CDR1 GTSNPN, CDR2 SVGIG (reference sequence). The CDR3 contains 14 residues. Here the CDR3 reads CAWSPGTGSPPQHF. In DNA, the CDR3 is TGTGCCTGGTCCCCCGGGACAGGGAGCCCGCCCCAGCATTTT. The complete variable domain, with remaining parts taken from reference TRBV30 and TRBJ1-5, reads SQTIHQWPATLVQPVGSPLSLECTVEGTSNPNLYWYRQAAGRGLQLLFYSVGIGQISSEVPQNLSASRPQDRQFILSSKKLLLSDSGFYLCAWSPGTGSPPQHFGDGTRLSIL.

The J gene is TRBJ2-1, the V gene TRBV10-1; D ambiguous. Germline CDR1 and CDR2: WNHNN and SYGVQD (reference sequence). This CDR3 spans 12 amino acids. Trimming cost V 1 base and J 7 bases, with 5 bases left between them. CDR3 in amino acids: CASSEFQNEQFF. The CDR3 region has the DNA TGCGCCAGCAGTGAGTTCCAGAATGAGCAGTTCTTC.

The CDR3: CASSQDPGGNEPPYNSPLHF. The CDR3 DNA sequence: TGTGCCAGCAGCCAAGATCCGGGGGGTAACGAGCCCCCTTATAATTCACCCCTCCACTTT. The V gene is TRBV4-2, the J gene TRBJ1-6; possible D gene TRBD1, 5 bases. Trimming removed 0 bases from V and 4 bases from J, with 22 bases in between. The CDR3 length is 20 residues. The germline gives CDR1 LGHNA, CDR2 YNFKEQ.

V usage is TRBV7-9 and J usage is TRBJ2-6, with D possibly matching TRBD1 (5 bases). Trimming stripped 4 bases from V and 1 base from J, with 8 bases between. CDR3 length: 15 amino acids. CDR1 SEHNR and CDR2 FQNEAQ come from the germline V gene (reference sequence). The CDR3 sequence is CASSSGISGANVLTF. The CDR3 region has the DNA TGTGCCAGCAGCTCAGGGATTTCTGGGGCCAACGTCCTGACTTTC.

The chain uses TRBV7-2 and TRBJ1-2; 8 bases align to TRBD1. V lost 5 bases, J lost 3 bases, and 8 bases stayed unmatched. CDR1 and CDR2 (germline): SGHTA, FQGNSA. This CDR3 contains 15 residues. The CDR3 is CASSPTGTGYYGYTF. In DNA, the CDR3 is TGTGCCAGCAGCCCAACCGGGACAGGCTACTATGGCTACACCTTC.

The chain couples TRBV25-1 to TRBJ2-7; D unclear. Germline assignment: CDR1 MGHDK and CDR2 SYGVNS. The length of the CDR3 is 13 residues. The V end was cut by 2 bases, the J end by 6 bases, with 11 bases between. The CDR3 sequence: CASSEGGILEQYF. The CDR3 nucleotides read TGTGCCAGCAGTGAAGGTGGTATCCTCGAGCAGTACTTC.

The chain uses TRBV4-1 and TRBJ1-1, with no clear D. CDR1 MGHRA and CDR2 YSYEKL come from the germline V gene. The CDR3 covers 14 residues. The V end was cut by 0 bases, the J end by 2 bases, with 7 bases between. This CDR3 is CASSQEVGNTEAFF. CDR3 bases: TGCGCCAGCAGCCAAGAAGTAGGAAACACTGAAGCTTTCTTT.

The gene calls are TRBV24-1 and TRBJ1-1; D gene ambiguous. This CDR3 comprises 12 residues. CDR1 and CDR2 from the germline V gene are KGHDR and SFDVKD. The ends were cut back, 0 bases at V and 11 bases at J, with 9 bases in the middle. CDR3 region: CATSDLAGRAFF. The CDR3 coding sequence is TGTGCCACCAGTGATTTGGCAGGTCGGGCTTTCTTT.

The J gene is TRBJ2-1, the V gene TRBV19; 9 bases are shared with TRBD2. CDR1 and CDR2 from the germline V gene are LNHDA and SQIVND (reference sequence). V dropped 3 bases and J dropped 8; count of bases not matched to a gene: 5. The CDR3 is 14 residues long. In nucleotides, the CDR3 is TGTGCCAGTAGTATGCTAGCGGGATTATATGAGCAGTTCTTC. Translation gives CASSMLAGLYEQFF.

The V and J genes are TRBV6-5 and TRBJ1-2, with D hard to call. The V gene lost 5 bases and the J gene lost 1 base, with 14 bases spanning the gap. The CDR3 totals 15 residues. Germline V lookup: CDR1 MNHEY, CDR2 SVGAGI. CDR3 loop: CASSNPKWGNYGYTF. The CDR3, as DNA: TGTGCCAGCAGTAACCCCAAGTGGGGTAACTATGGCTACACCTTC.

This clone was found a few times. The chain couples TRBV25-1 to TRBJ1-3; D gene unclear. The V gene lost 3 bases and the J gene lost 4 bases, with 10 bases spanning the gap. The CDR3 length is 14 residues. Germline V gives CDR1 MGHDK, CDR2 SYGVNS. The CDR3: CASSEGRAGNTIYF. DNA of the CDR3: TGTGCCAGCAGTGAGGGTCGGGCCGGAAACACCATATATTTT.

V usage is TRBV7-9 and J usage is TRBJ1-6; no clear D gene. Germline V lookup: CDR1 SEHNR, CDR2 FQNEAQ (reference sequence). The CDR3 has 13 amino acids. The V end lost 5 bases, the J end lost 7 bases, and 9 bases lay between the germline ends. CDR3 bases: TGTGCCAGCAGCCCCTCGAGGAATTCACCCCTCCACTTT. This codes for CASSPSRNSPLHF. Full variable domain (missing parts from reference TRBV7-9 and TRBJ1-6): DTGVSQNPRHKITKRGQNVTFRCDPISEHNRLYWYRQTLGQGPEFLTYFQNEAQLEKSRLLSDRFSAERPKGSFSTLEIQRTEQGDSAMYLCASSPSRNSPLHFGNGTRLTVT.

The chain couples TRBV14 to TRBJ1-6; D gene uncertain. The CDR3 consists of 15 residues. Trimming took 2 bases from V and 5 from J, leaving 10 bases between them. The germline gives CDR1 SGHDN, CDR2 FVKESK. Here the CDR3 DNA reads TGTGCCAGCAGCCAATATCGGTCACATAATTCACCCCTCCACTTT. As protein: CASSQYRSHNSPLHF.

V gene TRBV6-5 combines with J gene TRBJ2-1; D perhaps matches TRBD2 (6 bases). There are 13 residues in the CDR3. Trimming stripped 8 bases from V and 3 bases from J, with 11 bases between. Germline V lookup: CDR1 MNHEY, CDR2 SVGAGI. CDR3 nucleotide sequence: TGTGCCAGCGGCGGGATTCTCTACAATGAGCAGTTCTTC. This sequence encodes CASGGILYNEQFF.

V gene TRBV19 combines with J gene TRBJ1-2; TRBD1 matches at 11 bases. This CDR3 has 15 amino acids. Germline loops: CDR1 LNHDA, CDR2 SQIVND (reference sequence). V was clipped by 2 bases and J by 4 bases; unmatched bases: 3. CDR3 nucleotides: TGTGCCAGTAGTATAACCGGGACAGGGGGCTATGGCTACACCTTC. It encodes CASSITGTGGYGYTF.

This clone was seen just once. CDR3 nucleotide sequence: TGTGCCAGCAGTTCTACAGGGGGGAGCTACAATGAGCAGTTCTTC. It is translated as CASSSTGGSYNEQFF. This rearrangement joins TRBV6-5 to TRBJ2-1; 8 nucleotides line up with TRBD1. CDR3 size: 15 residues. CDR1 is MNHEY and CDR2 is SVGAGI in the germline V gene. V trimming: 4 bases; J trimming: 3 bases; junction bases outside the gene matches: 5.

The CDR3: CSGLTVTTEAFF. CDR3 DNA: TGCAGCGGCCTTACAGTGACCACTGAAGCTTTCTTT. J is TRBJ1-1 and V is TRBV29-1; D unclear. The V end lost 7 bases, the J end lost 4 bases, and 13 bases lay between the germline ends. The germline CDR1 and CDR2 sequences are SQVTM and ANQGSEA. The CDR3 totals 12 residues.

The V and J genes are TRBV6-5 and TRBJ2-1; tentative D call: TRBD2 (6 bases). The germline V gene has CDR1 MNHEY and CDR2 SVGAGI. V lost 2 bases and J lost 0, with 11 bases in between. This CDR3 is built from 16 residues. The CDR3 DNA reads TGTGCCAGCAGTTACGATCTAGCGAGCTCCTACAATGAGCAGTTCTTC. This sequence encodes CASSYDLASSYNEQFF.

The V and J genes are TRBV7-9 and TRBJ2-7; TRBD1 matches 12 bases. CDR3 length equals 14 residues. Germline trimming cut 5 bases from V and 4 bases from J; bases unmatched to any gene: 3. Germline values: CDR1 SEHNR, CDR2 FQNEAQ (reference sequence). The CDR3 spells CASSGGQGAYEQYF. The CDR3 nucleotides read TGTGCCAGCAGCGGGGGACAGGGGGCTTACGAGCAGTACTTC.

Here the CDR3 reads CASSRVGSGTDTQYF. In nucleotides, the CDR3 is TGTGCCAGCAGCCGTGTCGGGAGTGGGACAGATACGCAGTATTTT. V gene TRBV14 combines with J gene TRBJ2-3; D possibly corresponds to TRBD2 (6 bases). Germline CDR1 reads SGHDN; CDR2 reads FVKESK. This CDR3 has 15 amino acids. V was cut by 4 bases and J by 3 bases, with 14 bases left in between.

This rearrangement joins TRBV12-3 or TRBV12-4 to TRBJ1-2; D gene uncertain. V was cut by 6 bases and J by 6 bases, with 14 bases left in between. CDR3 length: 13 residues. CDR3 amino acids: CASRPGRVDGYTF. The CDR3, as DNA: TGTGCCAGCAGGCCTGGGAGGGTAGATGGCTACACCTTC.

The V gene is TRBV24-1, the J gene TRBJ1-1, with D possibly being TRBD1 (5 bases). Trimming stripped 3 bases from V and 5 bases from J, with 9 bases between. Germline V gene lookup returns CDR1 KGHDR and CDR2 SFDVKD. The length of the CDR3 is 13 residues. The CDR3 DNA sequence: TGTGCCACCAGTGATCCACGGGGGACTGAAGCTTTCTTT. Protein sequence: CATSDPRGTEAFF.

The gene calls are TRBV30 and TRBJ2-4, with 11 bases lining up with TRBD1. The germline gives CDR1 GTSNPN, CDR2 SVGIG (reference sequence). The length of the CDR3 is 14 residues. Trimming took 3 bases from V and 7 from J; bases not matched to a gene: 5. The CDR3 DNA follows: TGTGCCTGGAGCCCGGGACAGGGGGGTAACATTCAGTACTTC. Protein product: CAWSPGQGGNIQYF.